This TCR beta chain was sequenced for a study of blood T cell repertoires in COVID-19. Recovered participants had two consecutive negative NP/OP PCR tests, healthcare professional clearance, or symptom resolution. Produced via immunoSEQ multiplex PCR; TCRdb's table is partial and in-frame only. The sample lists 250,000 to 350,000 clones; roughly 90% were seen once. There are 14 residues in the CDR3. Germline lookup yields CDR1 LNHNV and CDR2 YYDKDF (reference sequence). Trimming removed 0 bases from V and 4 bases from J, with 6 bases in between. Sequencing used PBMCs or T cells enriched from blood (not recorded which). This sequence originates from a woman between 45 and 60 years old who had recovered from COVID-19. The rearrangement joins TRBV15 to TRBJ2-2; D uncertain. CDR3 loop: CATSRDPGTGELFF. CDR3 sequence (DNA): TGTGCCACCAGCAGAGATCCGGGCACCGGGGAGCTGTTTTTT.